This paragraph covers one TCR beta chain sequence. Its antigen is currently unknown. These data are taken from a study of CD8 T cells in Susac syndrome. General observations from the study: Susac syndrome CD4+ T cell repertoires showed no clonal expansion.

Trimming cost V 2 bases and J 9 bases, with 6 bases left between them. Per germline, CDR1 SEHNR and CDR2 FQNEAQ (reference sequence). The length of the CDR3 is 11 residues. The authors reverse transcribed roughly 0.5 to 1 ug RNA with random hexamers. TCRdb independently ran MiXCR on the immunoSEQ multiplex PCR reads; one entry per CDR3 protein. This sample carries under 200,000 distinct CDR3 sequences, 90% to 95% of them seen once, and the ten largest clones take 0.12%. The receptor comes from a human donor with Susac syndrome. The chain combines TRBV7-9 with TRBJ2-3; no clear D gene. Sequenced material: CD4+ T cells from PBMCs. Here the CDR3 reads CASSLPSTQYF. DNA of the CDR3: TGTGCCAGCAGCTTACCTTCGACGCAGTATTTT.